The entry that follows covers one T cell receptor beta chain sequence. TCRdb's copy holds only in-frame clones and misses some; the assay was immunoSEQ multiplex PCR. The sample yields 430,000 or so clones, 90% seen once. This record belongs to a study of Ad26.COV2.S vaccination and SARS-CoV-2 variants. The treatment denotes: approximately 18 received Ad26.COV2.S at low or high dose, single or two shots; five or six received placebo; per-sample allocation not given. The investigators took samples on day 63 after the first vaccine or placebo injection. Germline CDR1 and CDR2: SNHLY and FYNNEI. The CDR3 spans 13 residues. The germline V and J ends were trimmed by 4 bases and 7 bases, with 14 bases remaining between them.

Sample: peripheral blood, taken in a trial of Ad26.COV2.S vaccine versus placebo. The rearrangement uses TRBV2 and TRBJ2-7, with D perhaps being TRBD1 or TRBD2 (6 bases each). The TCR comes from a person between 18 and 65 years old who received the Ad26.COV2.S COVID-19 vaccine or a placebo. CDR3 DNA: TGTGCCAGCAGTGCGGGGGCGAGGTGGGAGCAGTACTTC. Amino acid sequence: CASSAGARWEQYF.